This TCR beta chain was sequenced for a study of T cells in Graves' hyperthyroidism and ophthalmopathy. Trimming at V came to 5 bases and at J to 3 bases, leaving 2 bases not matched to a gene. The germline V gene has CDR1 SEHNR and CDR2 FQNEAQ (reference sequence). CDR3 length equals 13 residues. Diagnostic assessment was based on clinical symptoms, serum thyroxine and TRAb, thyroid ultrasound and orbital computed tomography. An approximately 10 ml volume of fresh peripheral blood provided the PBMCs. TCR beta CDR3 sequences were amplified from RNA transcripts. During a first-round RT-PCR of the TCR CDR3, the HTBI primer set was used. Each CDR3 protein is one row after TCRdb ran MiXCR on the multiplex PCR reads. The sample carries over 45,000 distinct CDR3 sequences, roughly half recorded once.

The receptor's source is a woman in her forties or fifties with Graves' ophthalmopathy. V and J are TRBV7-9 and TRBJ2-7; TRBD2 matches at 9 bases. Source material: blood. The CDR3 protein is CASSKREDYEQYF. The DNA of the CDR3 is TGTGCCAGCAGCAAGCGGGAGGACTACGAGCAGTACTTC.